Here is one TCR beta chain with its context. Germline CDR1 MNHNY, CDR2 SVGAGI (reference sequence). Deletions cut 4 bases from V and 2 bases from J, with 5 bases between. This CDR3 has 12 residues. The data derive from a study of shared clonotypes between healthy human individuals. As handled by the study authors: Junction-only immunoSEQ data arrived without quality scores, meaning filtering differed. Data came from immunoSEQ multiplex PCR; TCRdb stores just in-frame clones and leaves some out. From that table come the V and J calls and clone size; the DNA was used to work out D and trimming. The data hold some 1.5 million clones, with about 98% observed a single time.

The chain carries TRBV6-6 and TRBJ1-1; D remains unclear. The sequence was obtained from a man in his thirties or forties in good health. The sample was naive CD4+ T cells sorted from blood. As to subset: CD45RA+ positively selected. The CDR3 DNA reads as TGTGCCAGCAGTTTTATAAACACTGAAGCTTTCTTT. It yields the protein CASSFINTEAFF.